One sample yielded the 23 T cell receptor beta chains listed below, sequenced in a study of T-cell reconstitution after alpha-beta-depleted transplantation in children. This sample's TCRbeta library carried unique molecular identifier barcodes. TCRdb processed the PCR reads anew with MiXCR; each CDR3 protein has one entry. The table has about 610,000 distinct CDR3 sequences, about 11% seen once. Specimen: PBMCs from the stem cell graft donor, collected from the stem cell graft. The receptors come from a human donor who donated a stem cell graft to a child with acute myeloid leukemia.

This clonotype was picked up many times. The CDR3 DNA follows: TGCAGTGCGCTCCTCGCGGGAGGCAATGAGCAGTTCTTC. It specifies CSALLAGGNEQFF. The chain employs TRBV20-1 and TRBJ2-1, with 8 bases lining up with TRBD2. The CDR3 totals 13 residues. Germline V gives CDR1 DFQATT, CDR2 SNEGSKA (reference sequence). V was clipped by 6 bases and J by 6 bases; unmatched bases: 7.

This clonotype came up many times. The rearrangement links TRBV25-1 to TRBJ2-7, with 7 bases matching TRBD2. With 6 bases clipped from V and 2 bases from J, the junction kept 4 bases outside the gene matches. CDR3 size: 13 residues. Looked up from germline, CDR1 is MGHDK and CDR2 is SYGVNS. The CDR3 nucleotides read TGTGCCAGCAGGGGCGGGAGTGCCTACGAGCAGTACTTC. Translating it yields CASRGGSAYEQYF.

This clonotype was counted ten times or more. This sequence joins TRBV6-4 and TRBJ2-2; no definite D call. V was shortened by 3 bases and J by 4 bases, with 12 bases between the two germline ends. The CDR3 has 15 amino acids. Germline V CDR1 and CDR2: MRHNA, SNTAGT. The CDR3 bases are TGTGCCAGCAGTGAAGCGACCGGCGGCACCGGGGAGCTGTTTTTT. Translated, it gives CASSEATGGTGELFF.

This clonotype was picked up many times. DNA for the CDR3: TGCAGCGTTGCCCCGAAAAACACAGATACGCAGTATTTT. Residues: CSVAPKNTDTQYF. The chain carries TRBV29-1 and TRBJ2-3; the D is unclear. Trimming left V 4 bases short and J 2 bases short, with 10 bases between. Germline-derived CDR1 and CDR2 are SQVTM and ANQGSEA. The CDR3 length is 13 residues.

This clonotype was seen only a few times. CDR3 coding DNA: TGTGCCAGCAGTTACTCGCCGGGAGGGCCCGAGGAGCAGTTCTTC. Its translation: CASSYSPGGPEEQFF. The rearrangement uses TRBV6-2 or TRBV6-3 and TRBJ2-1; 8 nucleotides line up with TRBD2. Germline CDR1 MNHEY, CDR2 SVGEGT. This CDR3 has 15 residues. Losses at the gene ends were 0 bases for V and 10 bases for J; bases not matched to a gene: 8.

The chain links TRBV14 to TRBJ2-1; 7 bases line up with TRBD1. This CDR3 region has 16 residues. Germline CDR1 and CDR2: SGHDN and FVKESK. The V gene end was trimmed by 0 bases and the J gene end by 6 bases; junction bases not matched to a gene: 8. CDR3 protein: CASSQDGTASRNEQFF. Written as DNA, the CDR3 is TGTGCCAGCAGCCAAGATGGGACAGCCTCACGCAATGAGCAGTTCTTC.

The chain combines TRBV15 with TRBJ2-1; D is ambiguous. The germline V gene encodes CDR1 LNHNV and CDR2 YYDKDF (reference sequence). V lost 0 bases and J lost 7, with 10 bases in between. The CDR3 length is 14 residues. CDR3: CATSRDPPANEQFF. The CDR3 region has the DNA TGTGCCACCAGCAGAGATCCCCCAGCGAATGAGCAGTTCTTC.

CDR3 DNA sequence: TGCAGTGCTATCTGGGGACTGGGCGCAAACACCATATATTTT. Amino acid sequence: CSAIWGLGANTIYF. This chain links TRBV20-1 with TRBJ1-3; TRBD1 is a possible D gene (5 bases). The V and J ends lost 4 bases and 6 bases respectively, with 16 bases between them. The CDR3 has 14 residues. Germline V gene sequence: CDR1 DFQATT, CDR2 SNEGSKA (reference sequence).

This clonotype has at least ten counts. The rearrangement links TRBV6-5 to TRBJ2-1, with D unresolved. The CDR3 covers 13 residues. Germline assignment: CDR1 MNHEY and CDR2 SVGAGI. The V end was cut by 4 bases, the J end by 10 bases, with 14 bases between. CDR3 nucleotides: TGTGCCAGCAGTTCCTCAGGTCAAAGCGAGCAGTTCTTC. Translation gives CASSSSGQSEQFF.

The table lists this clonotype with many counts. This chain joins TRBV15 and TRBJ2-1; the D is unclear. The CDR3 has 14 residues. In germline, CDR1 is LNHNV, CDR2 YYDKDF (reference sequence). The V and J ends lost 0 bases and 7 bases respectively, with 10 bases between them. The CDR3 reads CATSRDRLANEQFF. Here the CDR3 DNA reads TGTGCCACCAGCAGAGACCGCCTGGCTAATGAGCAGTTCTTC.

This clonotype was observed a few times. This chain links TRBV2 with TRBJ2-3, with 9 bases that match TRBD2. This CDR3 spans 16 amino acids. The J segment lost 1 base and the V segment lost 3 bases, leaving 5 bases of the junction unmatched. Germline V gives CDR1 SNHLY, CDR2 FYNNEI. CDR3 residues: CASSDGTSTRTDTQYF. CDR3 DNA sequence: TGTGCCAGCAGTGACGGGACTAGCACCCGCACAGATACGCAGTATTTT.

This clonotype was counted a few times. The chain recombines TRBV5-6 with TRBJ2-5; 8 bases map to TRBD2. With 4 bases clipped from V and 4 bases from J, the junction kept 3 bases outside the gene matches. The CDR3 spans 13 residues. Germline assignment: CDR1 SGHDT and CDR2 YYEEEE. The CDR3 loop reads CASSAAGAETQYF. The CDR3 region has the DNA TGTGCCAGCAGCGCAGCGGGAGCAGAGACCCAGTACTTC.

In this sample, this clonotype turned up many times. The chain combines TRBV7-8 with TRBJ2-2; D is perhaps TRBD2 (6 bases). This CDR3 has 14 residues. Trimming pared 6 bases from V and 11 bases from J, leaving 19 bases between. Germline lookup yields CDR1 SGHVS and CDR2 FQNEAQ. DNA of the CDR3: TGTGCCAGCAGTTCTATGGGGGGATTGACAGAGCTGTTTTTT. Encoded protein: CASSSMGGLTELFF.

This clonotype was observed many times. This chain links TRBV20-1 with TRBJ1-5; maybe TRBD1 (6 bases). From germline, CDR1 is DFQATT and CDR2 SNEGSKA (reference sequence). V was shortened by 3 bases and J by 5 bases, with 20 bases between the two germline ends. The CDR3 has 16 amino acids. The CDR3 sequence is CSASIGGRGVHQPQHF. The CDR3 nucleotides are TGCAGTGCTAGCATCGGGGGGCGTGGGGTACATCAGCCCCAGCATTTT.

This clonotype was seen more than once but under ten times. The chain joins TRBV6-2 or TRBV6-3 to TRBJ2-7, with D tentatively TRBD2 (6 bases). The CDR3 sequence is 13 residues long. With 5 bases removed from V and 1 base from J, the gap between germline ends came to 9 bases. The V gene's germline CDR1 is MNHEY and CDR2 SVGEGT. In nucleotides, the CDR3 is TGTGCCAGCAGTAACGCGGGGTCCTACGAGCAGTACTTC. Translated: CASSNAGSYEQYF.

The V gene is TRBV6-2 or TRBV6-3, the J gene TRBJ2-1; a possible D gene is TRBD2 (6 bases). The CDR3 is 12 residues long. Germline V gene lookup returns CDR1 MNHEY and CDR2 SVGEGT. Trimming cost V 1 base and J 8 bases, with 6 bases left between them. The CDR3 region is CASSYWGDEQFF. The CDR3 bases are TGTGCCAGCAGTTACTGGGGGGATGAGCAGTTCTTC.

This clonotype was found many times. V and J are TRBV29-1 and TRBJ2-1; 7 bases are a match to TRBD2. The CDR3 is 16 residues long. The germline V gene encodes CDR1 SQVTM and CDR2 ANQGSEA. Trimming removed 0 bases from V and 7 bases from J; junction bases left unmatched: 12. The chain's CDR3 is CSVEDDDAGVTNEQFF. CDR3 DNA: TGCAGCGTTGAAGATGATGATGCGGGAGTGACAAATGAGCAGTTCTTC.

V gene TRBV9 combines with J gene TRBJ2-3; 8 bases are shared with TRBD2. The CDR3 covers 17 residues. The V and J ends lost 4 bases and 5 bases, in that order; junction bases with no gene match: 15. In germline, CDR1 is SGDLS, CDR2 YYNGEE. CDR3 sequence reads: CASSFGLLAGGIDTQYF. CDR3 sequence (DNA): TGTGCCAGCAGCTTCGGACTCCTGGCGGGAGGAATAGATACGCAGTATTTT.

In this sample, this clonotype turned up many times. The chain couples TRBV12-3 or TRBV12-4 to TRBJ1-1; D is uncertain. V dropped 5 bases and J dropped 5 bases, with 9 bases sitting between them. The CDR3 loop spans 12 amino acids. The CDR3 loop reads CASSPIGTEAFF. DNA for the CDR3: TGTGCCAGCAGTCCCATTGGGACTGAAGCTTTCTTT.

As for this clonotype: It may be a read error: a sequence one base away is much more abundant. The chain couples TRBV7-8 to TRBJ2-3, with no clear D. The CDR3 extends over 12 amino acids. Between the trimmed V and J ends, which lost 0 bases and 4 bases, there was a span of 2 bases. The V gene's germline CDR1 is SGHVS and CDR2 FQNEAQ. CDR3 DNA: TGTGCCAGCAGCTTAGCCTCAGATACGCAGTATTTT. It translates to CASSLASDTQYF. Full variable domain (outside the CDR3, taken from reference TRBV7-8 and TRBJ2-3): GAGVSQSPRYKVAKRGQDVALRCDPISGHVSLFWYQQALGQGPEFLTYFQNEAQLDKSGLPSDRFFAERPEGSVSTLKIQRTQQEDSAVYLCASSLASDTQYFGPGTRLTVL.

This clonotype appeared a few times. The chain is built from TRBV9 and TRBJ2-2; D perhaps matches TRBD1 (6 bases). Trimming took 4 bases from V and 2 from J, leaving 15 bases between them. The CDR3 covers 16 residues. Germline V gene sequence: CDR1 SGDLS, CDR2 YYNGEE. The CDR3, as DNA: TGTGCCAGCAGCTCCCCAAACAGGGCCAACACCGGGGAGCTGTTTTTT. Protein: CASSSPNRANTGELFF.

Only a few counts were recorded for this clonotype. The chain uses TRBV7-9 and TRBJ2-6, with unresolved D. Per the germline V gene, CDR1 is SEHNR and CDR2 is FQNEAQ (reference sequence). Deletions cut 2 bases from V and 2 bases from J, with 7 bases between. CDR3 length: 15 amino acids. The CDR3, as DNA: TGTGCCAGCAGCTTACGTGAAGCTGGGGCCAACGTCCTGACTTTC. This translates into CASSLREAGANVLTF. The full variable domain, with the rest looked up from reference TRBV7-9 and TRBJ2-6, is DTGVSQNPRHKITKRGQNVTFRCDPISEHNRLYWYRQTLGQGPEFLTYFQNEAQLEKSRLLSDRFSAERPKGSFSTLEIQRTEQGDSAMYLCASSLREAGANVLTFGAGSRLTVL.

This clonotype turned up a few times. The V gene is TRBV7-2, the J gene TRBJ2-5; D may be TRBD1 or TRBD2 (7 bases each). This CDR3 contains 15 residues. Germline V CDR1 and CDR2: SGHTA, FQGNSA. Deletions cut 5 bases from V and 3 bases from J, with 16 bases between. CDR3 sequence: CASSPQTGTKETQYF. The CDR3 nucleotides read TGTGCCAGCAGCCCCCAGACAGGGACTAAAGAGACCCAGTACTTC.